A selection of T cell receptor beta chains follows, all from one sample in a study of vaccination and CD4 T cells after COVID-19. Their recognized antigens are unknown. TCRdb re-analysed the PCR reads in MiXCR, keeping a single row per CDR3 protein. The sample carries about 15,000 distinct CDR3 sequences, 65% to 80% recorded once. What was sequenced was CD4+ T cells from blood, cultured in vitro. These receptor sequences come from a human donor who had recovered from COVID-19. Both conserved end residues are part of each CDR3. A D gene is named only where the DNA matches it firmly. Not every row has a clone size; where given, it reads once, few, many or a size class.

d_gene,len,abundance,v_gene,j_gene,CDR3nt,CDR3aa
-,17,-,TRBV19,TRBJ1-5,TGTGCCAGTAGTATGGAGGGGGGCTGGGGGAGCAATCAGCCCCAGCATTTT,CASSMEGGWGSNQPQHF
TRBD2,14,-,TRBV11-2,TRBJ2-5,TGTGCCAGCACCCAAGGGAGGGCGAGAGAGACCCAGTACTTC,CASTQGRARETQYF
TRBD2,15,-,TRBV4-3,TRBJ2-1,TGCGCCAGCAGCCCGGGACTAGTCGATATTAATGAGCAGTTCTTC,CASSPGLVDINEQFF
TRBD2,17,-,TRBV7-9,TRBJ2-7,TGTGCCAGCAGCCGATTACCGGGACTAGCGGGGTCCTACGAGCAGTACTTC,CASSRLPGLAGSYEQYF
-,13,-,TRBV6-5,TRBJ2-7,TGTGCCAGCAGTTACGGGGGGCTATACGAGCAGTACTTC,CASSYGGLYEQYF
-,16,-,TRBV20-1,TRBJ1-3,TGCAGTGCTACCGGGGTGCCCATTGTGAGTGGAAACACCATATATTTT,CSATGVPIVSGNTIYF
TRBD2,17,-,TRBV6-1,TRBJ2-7,TGTGCCAGCAGTAACCGACCTAGAGCGGGAGACTCCTACGAGCAGTACTTC,CASSNRPRAGDSYEQYF
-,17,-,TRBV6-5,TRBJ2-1,-,CASSSGQGSGFYNEQFF
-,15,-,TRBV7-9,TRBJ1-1,TGTGCCAGCAGCTTAGGTCCGGGGAGAAACACTGAAGCTTTCTTT,CASSLGPGRNTEAFF
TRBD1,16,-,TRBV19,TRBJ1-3,TGTGCCAGCGGGACAGGACGAAGGAACTCTGGAAACACCATATATTTT,CASGTGRRNSGNTIYF
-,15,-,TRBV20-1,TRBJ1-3,TGCAGTGCTAGGAAGGACCTCAGCTCTGGAAACACCATATATTTT,CSARKDLSSGNTIYF
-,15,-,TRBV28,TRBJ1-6,TGTGCCAGCAATTCCCCCAGGGCCCTCAATTCACCCCTCCACTTT,CASNSPRALNSPLHF
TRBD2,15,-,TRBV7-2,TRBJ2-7,TGTGCCAGCAGCCCCGGGACTAGCGGGAGCAGGGAGCAGTACTTC,CASSPGTSGSREQYF
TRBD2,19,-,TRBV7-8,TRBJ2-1,TGTGCCAGCAGCTCCCGGACTAGCGGGAGTTTGGGTGCCTACAATGAGCAGTTCTTC,CASSSRTSGSLGAYNEQFF
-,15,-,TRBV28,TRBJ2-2,TGTGCCAGCACCTTAGGACTTTCGGGGACCGGGGAGCTGTTTTTT,CASTLGLSGTGELFF
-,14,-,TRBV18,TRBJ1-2,TGTGCCAGCTCACCCGAAGGGAGAGGCTATGGCTACACCTTC,CASSPEGRGYGYTF
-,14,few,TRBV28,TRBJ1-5,TGTGCCAGCACCGTTCGAGGGGGCAATCAGCCCCAGCATTTT,CASTVRGGNQPQHF
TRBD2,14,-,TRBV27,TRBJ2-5,TGTGCCAGCAGCTACACTAGCGGCCAAGAGACCCAGTACTTC,CASSYTSGQETQYF
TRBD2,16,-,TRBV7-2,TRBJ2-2,TGTGCCAGCAGCTTAATCGGACTAGCGTACACCGGGGAGCTGTTTTTT,CASSLIGLAYTGELFF
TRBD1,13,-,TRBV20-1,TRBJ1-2,TGCAGTGCTAGGGGACAGTTTAACTATGGCTACACCTTC,CSARGQFNYGYTF
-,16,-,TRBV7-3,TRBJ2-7,TGTGCCAGCAGCTTGGGCCTTTCGGGTCCGGGATACGAGCAGTACTTC,CASSLGLSGPGYEQYF
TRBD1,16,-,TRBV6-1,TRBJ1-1,TGTGCCAGCAGAGAAGCGGGGACAGGGGGTGTCATTGAAGCTTTCTTT,CASREAGTGGVIEAFF
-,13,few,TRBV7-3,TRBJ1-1,TGTGCCAGTCGCCCCGGCGGGGCCACTGAAGCTTTCTTT,CASRPGGATEAFF
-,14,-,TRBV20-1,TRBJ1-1,TGCAGTGCTAGGGTGACTATAGCGAACACTGAAGCTTTCTTT,CSARVTIANTEAFF